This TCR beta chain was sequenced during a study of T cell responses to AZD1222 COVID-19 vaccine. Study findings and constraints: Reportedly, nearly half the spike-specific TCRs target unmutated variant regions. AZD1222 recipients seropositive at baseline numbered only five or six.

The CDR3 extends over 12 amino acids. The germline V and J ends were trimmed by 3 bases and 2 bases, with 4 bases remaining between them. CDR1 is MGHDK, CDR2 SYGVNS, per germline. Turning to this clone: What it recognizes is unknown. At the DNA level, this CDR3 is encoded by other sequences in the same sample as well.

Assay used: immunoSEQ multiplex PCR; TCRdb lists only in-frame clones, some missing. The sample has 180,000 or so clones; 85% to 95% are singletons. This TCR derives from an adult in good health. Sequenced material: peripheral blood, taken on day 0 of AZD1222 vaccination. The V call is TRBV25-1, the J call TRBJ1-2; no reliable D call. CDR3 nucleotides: TGTGCCAGCAGTGAGGGGAACTATGGCTACACCTTC. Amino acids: CASSEGNYGYTF.